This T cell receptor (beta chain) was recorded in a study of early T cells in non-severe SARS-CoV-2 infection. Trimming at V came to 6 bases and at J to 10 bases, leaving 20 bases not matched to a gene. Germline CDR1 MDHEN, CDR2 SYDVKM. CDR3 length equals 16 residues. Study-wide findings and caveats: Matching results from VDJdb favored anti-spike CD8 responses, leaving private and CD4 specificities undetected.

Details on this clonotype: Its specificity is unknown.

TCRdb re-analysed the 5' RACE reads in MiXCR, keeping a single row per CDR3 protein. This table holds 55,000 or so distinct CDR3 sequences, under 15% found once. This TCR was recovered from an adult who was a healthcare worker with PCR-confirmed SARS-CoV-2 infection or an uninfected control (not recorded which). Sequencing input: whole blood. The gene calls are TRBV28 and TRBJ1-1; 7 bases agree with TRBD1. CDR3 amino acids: CASSRAGQSVALTAFF. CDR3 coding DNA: TGTGCCAGCAGCCGAGCGGGACAGTCCGTTGCCCTGACAGCTTTCTTT.